This TCR beta chain stems from a study of blood T cell repertoires in COVID-19 (TCRdb year 2020). With regard to the full study: Samples from collaborators originated in the United States, Italy and Spain and spanned both the acute and convalescent phases of COVID-19. The material from the prospective study consisted of cDNA or gDNA derived from T cells, B-cell-depleted T cells, or PBMCs. Subjects who had been exposed to COVID-19, were actively infected with it, or had recovered from it provided the deeply sampled blood TCRbeta repertoires that made up the dataset. The repertoires were released in a freely available public database meant as a resource for research on the immune response to SARS-CoV-2. The samples were drawn from the first 160 participants of the ongoing ImmuneRACE study and from 1,254 subjects provided by 6 global collaborators. Sample metadata almost always included a de-identified subject ID, COVID-19 status, age in years and sex. HLA class I and class II types, where available, came from metadata supplied by the sample provider rather than from assay-based typing. The investigation overall reported the following: Clinical and demographic metadata were provided uncurated, with the amount varying by source and participant.

The immunoSEQ Assay, a bias-controlled multiplex PCR, was used to amplify TCRbeta CDR3 regions from genomic DNA. In the original analysis: The number of nucleated cells in each sample was estimated by amplification of reference gene primers within the assay. Sequence reads were collapsed and filtered to measure the absolute abundance of every unique TCRbeta CDR3 rearrangement. For each sample, productive Simpson clonality was calculated as the square root of Simpson's diversity index over productive rearrangements. The table comes from immuneACCESS by way of TCRdb, which keeps in-frame sequences with V and J called. Part of the clones is missing from these tables; in studies checked, under half for an unresolved V gene and the rest for unknown reasons. That table furnishes V, J and clone size, whereas the DNA furnished D and trimming. This sample gives about 180,000 clones in total; over 75% of them show up just once. Of the sample, approximately 11% is held by the ten largest clones.

Trimming removed 8 bases from V and 0 bases from J; the gene matches leave 2 bases unexplained. Including cysteine and phenylalanine, the CDR3 has 13 amino acids. The CDR3 DNA has 39 bases and is translated from base 1. CDR1 is given as MNHEY and CDR2 as SVGAGI, both from the germline V gene. The collaborating institutions used their own protocols to collect whole blood in K2EDTA tubes. For TCRbeta analysis, collaborator samples were shipped as frozen whole blood, as isolated PBMCs, or as DNA extracted from either sample type. This clone was seen only a few times. Its antigen is unknown. Qualities for individual bases were not recorded, and no much larger clone is one base off.

Sequenced material: peripheral blood. The sequence came from a human donor with active or convalescent COVID-19. The donor label of this sample is uncertain. This sequence uses TRBV6-5 and TRBJ1-1, with 8 junctional bases fitting TRBD1. At the DNA level, the sequence is TGTGCCAGCCCGGGACAGGTGAACACTGAAGCTTTCTTT. It translates as CASPGQVNTEAFF.